The rows below give T cell receptor beta chains drawn from one sample of a study of cytomegalovirus exposure and HLA in healthy donors. Profiling relied on immunoSEQ multiplex PCR, and the TCRdb table lists in-frame clones only, not all of them. There are over 150,000 clones in the sample; about 80% occur only once, and 3.5% to 4.5% lies in the top ten. Sequenced material: PBMCs. The receptors come from a man aged 30-40 years in good health and CMV-seropositive. Each CDR3 is given with its conserved first and last residue. A D gene is named only where the DNA matches it firmly. Expanded clones get a size class; other rows say once, few or many, or leave the size out.

>-|TRBJ1-1|-|TRBV29-1
CSVTPRMNTEAFF
TGCAGCGTAACACCTAGAATGAACACTGAAGCTTTCTTT
>-|TRBJ2-5|-|TRBV20-1
CSSGYQETQYF
TGCAGTTCGGGGTACCAAGAGACCCAGTACTTC
>-|TRBJ2-5|-|TRBV7-2
CASSFRGTQETQYF
TGTGCCAGCAGCTTTAGGGGGACCCAAGAGACCCAGTACTTC
>-|TRBJ2-2|-|TRBV7-2
CASSSQQGTGELFF
TGTGCCAGCAGCTCACAACAGGGCACCGGGGAGCTGTTTTTT
>-|TRBJ1-1|-|TRBV6-1
CASTLTGLDTEAFF
TGTGCCAGCACATTAACAGGGCTGGACACTGAAGCTTTCTTT
>-|TRBJ2-7|-|TRBV5-1
CASSRWGGDREQYF
TGCGCCAGCAGCCGGTGGGGCGGGGATCGGGAGCAGTACTTC
>-|TRBJ2-5|-|TRBV5-1
CASSRGAETQYF
TGCGCCAGCAGCCGGGGGGCCGAGACCCAGTACTTC
>-|TRBJ2-5|TRBD1|TRBV6-6
CASSPRQGGETQYF
TGTGCCAGCAGTCCGAGACAGGGTGGTGAGACCCAGTACTTC
>-|TRBJ2-3|-|TRBV4-1
CASSLTPPGYTDTQYF
TGCGCCAGCAGCCTCACCCCACCAGGATACACAGATACGCAGTATTTT
>few|TRBJ2-7|-|TRBV7-6
CASSLGSRDGSSYEQYF
TGTGCCAGCAGCTTAGGTTCCAGGGACGGGAGCTCCTACGAGCAGTACTTC
>-|TRBJ2-3|TRBD2|TRBV25-1
CASTTAASGGGAPDTQYF
TGTGCCAGCACAACAGCGGCTAGCGGGGGAGGGGCCCCAGATACGCAGTATTTT
>-|TRBJ2-5|-|TRBV7-2
CASSLGWAQETQYF
TGTGCCAGCAGCTTAGGGTGGGCCCAAGAGACCCAGTACTTC
>-|TRBJ2-5|TRBD2|TRBV6-6
CASSWGRGEETQYF
TGTGCCAGCAGTTGGGGGCGGGGGGAAGAGACCCAGTACTTC
>-|TRBJ2-5|TRBD2|TRBV2
CASRRGVSGDQETQYF
TGTGCCAGCAGGAGAGGTGTGAGCGGGGATCAAGAGACCCAGTACTTC
>-|TRBJ1-2|-|TRBV19
CASSIGDFYGYTF
TGTGCCAGTAGTATCGGGGATTTTTATGGCTACACCTTC
>-|TRBJ2-7|TRBD1|TRBV6-5
CASSYGGQGDHEQYF
TGTGCCAGCAGTTACGGGGGCCAGGGGGACCACGAGCAGTACTTC
>-|TRBJ1-5|TRBD1|TRBV28
CASSLFFSRGVGQPQHF
TGTGCCAGCAGTTTATTTTTTAGCAGGGGGGTAGGTCAGCCCCAGCATTTT
>-|TRBJ2-7|-|TRBV5-1
CASSARYNSLLYEQYF
TGCGCCAGCAGCGCCCGGTACAACAGCCTCCTCTACGAGCAGTACTTC
>-|TRBJ2-1|TRBD1|TRBV14
CASSQVFWDSSYNEQFF
TGTGCCAGCAGCCAAGTTTTTTGGGACAGCTCCTACAATGAGCAGTTCTTC
>-|TRBJ1-4|-|TRBV9
CASSPGLFRVTNEKLFF
TGTGCCAGCAGCCCAGGCTTGTTCAGGGTCACTAATGAAAAACTGTTTTTT
>-|TRBJ2-1|TRBD2|TRBV9
CASSSGNGGADEQFF
TGTGCCAGCAGCTCAGGGAACGGGGGGGCCGATGAGCAGTTCTTC
>-|TRBJ1-2|TRBD1|TRBV25-1
CASSDRRTGGYYGYTF
TGTGCCAGCAGTGACCGACGGACAGGGGGGTACTATGGCTACACCTTC
>-|TRBJ2-7|TRBD1|TRBV19
CASSPWTGQVYEQYF
TGTGCCAGTAGCCCGTGGACAGGGCAAGTCTACGAGCAGTACTTC
>-|TRBJ1-5|-|TRBV14
CASSQTFSGELDQPQHF
TGTGCCAGCAGCCAAACTTTCTCAGGGGAATTAGATCAGCCCCAGCATTTT
>once|TRBJ1-1|TRBD1|TRBV5-6
CASSRTGAYTEAFF
TGTGCCAGCAGCCGGACAGGGGCCTACACTGAAGCTTTCTTT
>-|TRBJ2-5|TRBD2|TRBV6-5
CASSYGGGGVTQYF
TGTGCCAGCAGTTACGGCGGCGGGGGTGTGACCCAGTACTTC
>-|TRBJ1-1|TRBD1|TRBV5-1
CASTPGQGSGEAFF
TGCGCCAGCACTCCGGGACAGGGGAGCGGTGAAGCTTTCTTT
>-|TRBJ1-5|-|TRBV7-2
CASSLGGAGLTQPQHF
TGTGCCAGCAGCTTAGGGGGAGCGGGGCTCACTCAGCCCCAGCATTTT
>-|TRBJ2-7|-|TRBV20-1
CSATRSYEQYF
TGCAGTGCTACCAGGTCTTACGAGCAGTACTTC
>-|TRBJ1-1|-|TRBV4-3
CASSHPRQLMNTEAFF
TGCGCCAGCAGCCACCCTAGACAGCTCATGAACACTGAAGCTTTCTTT
>-|TRBJ1-2|-|TRBV28
CASSYGGVDYGYTF
TGTGCCAGCAGTTATGGAGGAGTGGACTATGGCTACACCTTC
>-|TRBJ2-6|TRBD2|TRBV9
CASSGYSGGYSGANVLTF
TGTGCCAGCAGCGGATATAGCGGGGGATACTCTGGGGCCAACGTCCTGACTTTC
>once|TRBJ2-3|-|TRBV15
CATSRDRGGTQYF
TGTGCCACCAGCAGAGATCGGGGAGGTACGCAGTATTTT
>-|TRBJ1-5|TRBD1|TRBV10-3
CAISERTGGNQPQHF
TGTGCCATCAGTGAACGGACAGGGGGCAATCAGCCCCAGCATTTT
>once|TRBJ2-7|TRBD2|TRBV5-4
CASSLGLAGGYSYEQYF
TGTGCCAGCAGCTTGGGACTAGCGGGGGGGTACTCCTACGAGCAGTACTTC
>once|TRBJ2-2|-|TRBV5-1
CASSLKTKRTGELFF
TGCGCCAGCAGCTTGAAGACAAAACGAACCGGGGAGCTGTTTTTT
>-|TRBJ2-7|TRBD1|TRBV5-6
CASRGKGATNEQYF
TGTGCCAGCAGGGGGAAGGGGGCGACGAACGAGCAGTACTTC
>-|TRBJ1-4|-|TRBV5-5
CASSLALSEKLFF
TGTGCCAGCAGCTTGGCCCTAAGTGAAAAACTGTTTTTT
>-|TRBJ1-1|-|TRBV7-9
CASSLYGGLNTEAFF
TGTGCCAGCAGCTTATATGGGGGGTTGAACACTGAAGCTTTCTTT
>-|TRBJ1-5|-|TRBV5-1
CASSPDLAGQPQHF
TGCGCCAGCAGCCCGGACCTAGCAGGTCAGCCCCAGCATTTT
>-|TRBJ2-7|-|TRBV30
CAPPLGAFEQYF
TGTGCCCCTCCTCTGGGGGCGTTCGAGCAGTACTTC
>-|TRBJ1-1|-|TRBV9
CASSVALNTEAFF
TGTGCCAGCAGCGTAGCGTTGAACACTGAAGCTTTCTTT
>-|TRBJ2-7|-|TRBV5-4
CASTGGESYEQYF
TGTGCCAGCACCGGCGGCGAATCCTACGAGCAGTACTTC
>few|TRBJ2-7|TRBD2|TRBV4-2
CASSQDLVSGVNEQYF
TGTGCCAGCAGCCAAGATTTGGTTAGCGGGGTGAACGAGCAGTACTTC
>-|TRBJ1-2|-|TRBV5-1
CASSSPYNYGYTF
TGCGCCAGCAGCTCCCCCTATAACTATGGCTACACCTTC
>-|TRBJ2-1|TRBD2|TRBV25-1
CASSGSTGLAGENEQFF
TGTGCCAGCAGTGGATCAACTGGGCTAGCGGGGGAGAATGAGCAGTTCTTC
>-|TRBJ1-4|-|TRBV5-1
CASRNFGQSREKLFF
TGCGCCAGCAGGAATTTTGGTCAGTCCAGGGAAAAACTGTTTTTT
>-|TRBJ2-7|TRBD1|TRBV5-1
CASSLAGTGLSYEQYF
TGCGCCAGCAGCTTGGCCGGGACAGGGCTCTCCTACGAGCAGTACTTC
>once|TRBJ2-7|TRBD1|TRBV15
CATSKGPGTGIKQYF
TGTGCCACCAGCAAAGGGCCCGGGACAGGGATCAAGCAGTACTTC
>-|TRBJ1-1|-|TRBV18
CASSPRDMNTEAFF
TGTGCCAGCTCCCCCAGGGACATGAACACTGAAGCTTTCTTT
>-|TRBJ2-3|-|TRBV5-4
CASSTDRKVGDTQYF
TGTGCCAGCAGCACGGACAGAAAAGTTGGGGATACGCAGTATTTT
>-|TRBJ1-5|-|TRBV7-8
CASSPLGPHQPQHF
TGTGCCAGCAGCCCCCTAGGCCCCCATCAGCCCCAGCATTTT
>-|TRBJ1-1|-|TRBV5-1
CASQMEAGGHTEAFF
TGCGCCAGCCAAATGGAGGCGGGGGGACACACTGAAGCTTTCTTT
>-|TRBJ2-3|-|TRBV27
CASSSRWGGIGTDTQYF
TGTGCCAGCAGTAGCCGATGGGGGGGCATTGGCACAGATACGCAGTATTTT